The 15 T cell receptor beta chains reported below all come from one sample, sequenced in a study of memory CD4+ T cells and cytomegalovirus serostatus. TCRdb's table, derived via immunoSEQ multiplex PCR, lists solely in-frame clones and lacks some. Of some 95,000 clones listed, 80% are singletons. Single viable CD3+CD4+CD8-CD45RO+ cells were sorted as the memory CD4+ T cells. The sample consisted of memory CD4+ T cells from blood. Source of these receptors: an adult in good health and CMV-seropositive.

This chain links TRBV10-2 with TRBJ2-2, with D unresolved. V dropped 6 bases and J dropped 2 bases, with 10 bases sitting between them. The CDR3 totals 14 residues. Germline-derived CDR1 and CDR2 are WSHSY and SAAADI. The CDR3 here is CASSRGPNTGELFF. CDR3 bases: TGCGCCAGCAGCCGCGGCCCAAACACCGGGGAGCTGTTTTTT.

The V and J genes are TRBV10-2 and TRBJ1-1, with D perhaps matching TRBD1 (6 bases). Trimming removed 4 bases from V and 1 base from J, with 16 bases in between. The germline CDR1 and CDR2 sequences are WSHSY and SAAADI. This CDR3 has 16 residues. The CDR3 coding sequence is TGCGCCAGCAGTGTAGGGGGGCTAGTATCGAACACTGAAGCTTTCTTT. This translates into CASSVGGLVSNTEAFF.

The rearrangement joins TRBV6-1 to TRBJ2-6; D unclear. Germline V gene data show CDR1 as MNHNS and CDR2 as SASEGT. Trimming removed 2 bases at V and 0 bases at J, with 5 bases between. This CDR3 has 15 residues. The CDR3 region is CASSEYSSGANVLTF. The CDR3, as DNA: TGTGCCAGCAGTGAATACAGCTCTGGGGCCAACGTCCTGACTTTC.

The V gene is TRBV18, the J gene TRBJ1-1; weak D call: TRBD1 (6 bases). The V gene lost 3 bases and the J gene lost 5 bases, with 13 bases spanning the gap. Germline assignment: CDR1 KGHSH and CDR2 LQKENI. The CDR3 is made up of 14 amino acids. This CDR3 reads CASSPRQDTTEAFF. CDR3 sequence (DNA): TGTGCCAGCTCACCCCGACAGGATACTACTGAAGCTTTCTTT.

This clone came up a few times. V is TRBV5-4 and J is TRBJ2-7; D remains ambiguous. The CDR3 totals 14 residues. CDR1 and CDR2 from the germline V gene are SGHNT and YYREEE (reference sequence). The ends were cut back, 2 bases at V and 0 bases at J, with 9 bases in the middle. DNA for the CDR3: TGTGCCAGCAGCTTAGGAGCAGACTCCTACGAGCAGTACTTC. This gives the protein CASSLGADSYEQYF.

This clone came up a few times. The rearrangement links TRBV4-2 to TRBJ2-3; D not certain. The germline CDR1 and CDR2 sequences are LGHNA and YNFKEQ. The CDR3 extends over 15 amino acids. V lost 1 base to trimming and J lost 2 bases, with 10 bases between them. CDR3 DNA: TGTGCCAGCAGCCAAGGAGGACCCTCCACAGATACGCAGTATTTT. Its translation: CASSQGGPSTDTQYF.

The chain is built from TRBV7-6 and TRBJ1-3; 8 bases match TRBD1. This CDR3 comprises 15 residues. V was pared by 3 bases and J by 2 bases, with 3 bases of the junction left unmatched. Germline V gene lookup returns CDR1 SGHVS and CDR2 FNYEAQ. CDR3 in amino acids: CASSLATGAGNTIYF. In DNA form, the CDR3 reads TGTGCCAGCAGCTTGGCGACAGGGGCTGGAAACACCATATATTTT. Using reference TRBV7-6 and TRBJ1-3 for the parts outside the CDR3, the full variable domain is GAGVSQSPRYKVTKRGQDVALRCDPISGHVSLYWYRQALGQGPEFLTYFNYEAQQDKSGLPNDRFSAERPEGSISTLTIQRTEQRDSAMYRCASSLATGAGNTIYFGEGSWLTVV.

The chain recombines TRBV4-2 with TRBJ2-6, with no clear D. The CDR3 extends over 17 amino acids. Trimming removed 0 bases at V and 3 bases at J, with 12 bases between. The V gene's germline CDR1 is LGHNA and CDR2 YNFKEQ. CDR3 nucleotides: TGTGCCAGCAGCCAAGATCTCCCTGCAGTTGGGGCCAACGTCCTGACTTTC. This codes for CASSQDLPAVGANVLTF.

As concerns this clone: The identical CDR3 is also encoded by other nucleotide sequences in the sample. This chain joins TRBV5-1 and TRBJ2-2; D is tentatively TRBD1 or TRBD2 (6 bases each). This CDR3 spans 15 amino acids. Germline values: CDR1 SGHRS, CDR2 YFSETQ. Trimming stripped 4 bases from V and 0 bases from J, with 10 bases between. The CDR3 DNA sequence: TGCGCCAGCAGCCTGGGGGGCGCGAACACCGGGGAGCTGTTTTTT. Its translation: CASSLGGANTGELFF.

This clone showed up just a few times. The chain's CDR3 is CASSLSHRAAERYGYTF. Here the CDR3 DNA reads TGCGCCAGCAGCTTGTCACACAGGGCCGCCGAAAGGTATGGCTACACCTTC. This chain connects TRBV5-1 to TRBJ1-2; TRBD1 might be the D (6 bases). Germline V gives CDR1 SGHRS, CDR2 YFSETQ. V dropped 1 base and J dropped 5 bases, with 21 bases sitting between them. CDR3 length: 17 residues. The full variable domain, completed using reference TRBV5-1 and TRBJ1-2, is KAGVTQTPRYLIKTRGQQVTLSCSPISGHRSVSWYQQTPGQGLQFLFEYFSETQRNKGNFPGRFSGRQFSNSRSEMNVSTLELGDSALYLCASSLSHRAAERYGYTFGSGTRLTVV.

The chain has TRBV7-2 and TRBJ2-5; 8 nucleotides line up with TRBD2. J lost 4 bases, V lost 5 bases, and 9 bases had no gene match. This CDR3 has 15 amino acids. CDR1 and CDR2 from the germline V gene are SGHTA and FQGNSA. CDR3 in DNA: TGTGCCAGCAGCCCAACTAGCGGCCCTATAGAGACCCAGTACTTC. It yields the protein CASSPTSGPIETQYF.

This clone was found a few times. The CDR3 DNA sequence: TGTGCCAGCACCAAACAGGGGGACGAGCCCCAGCATTTT. It encodes CASTKQGDEPQHF. The rearrangement joins TRBV6-1 to TRBJ1-5; the match to TRBD1 covers 8 bases. Germline lookup yields CDR1 MNHNS and CDR2 SASEGT. The J segment lost 8 bases and the V segment lost 7 bases, leaving 7 bases of the junction unmatched. The CDR3 sequence is 13 residues long.

V gene TRBV28 combines with J gene TRBJ1-2; D ambiguous. This CDR3 is built from 10 residues. Germline CDR1 is MDHEN and CDR2 is SYDVKM. The CDR3 region is CLGEKGGYTF. CDR3 bases: TGTTTGGGCGAGAAAGGTGGCTACACCTTC.

The chain couples TRBV11-2 to TRBJ2-7; 10 nucleotides line up with TRBD1. CDR3 size: 15 residues. Germline V lookup: CDR1 SGHAT, CDR2 FQNNGV. With 1 base clipped from V and 3 bases from J, the junction kept 3 bases outside the gene matches. The CDR3 sequence is CASSLATGGGYEQYF. In DNA, the CDR3 is TGTGCCAGCAGCTTAGCGACAGGGGGCGGCTACGAGCAGTACTTC.

The genes are TRBV6-5 and TRBJ2-5; 7 positions match TRBD2. Germline CDR1 MNHEY, CDR2 SVGAGI. There are 14 residues in the CDR3. V lost 6 bases and J lost 4; bases outside the gene matches: 8. Here the CDR3 reads CASSEGGPGETQYF. The CDR3 nucleotides are TGTGCCAGCAGCGAGGGAGGGCCGGGAGAGACCCAGTACTTC.